This TCR beta chain is from a study of blood T cells in healthy people across ages. Notes on the study in general: Age advanced and TCR beta diversity per million T cells fell, roughly linearly. Comparison with aged donors showed that long-lived donors had more naive CD4+ cells and higher diversity.

Germline values: CDR1 LGHNA, CDR2 YNFKEQ. After removal of 3 bases from V and 8 bases from J, the junction contained 3 bases not matched to a gene. This CDR3 comprises 13 residues. Primed by a sample-barcoded 5' primer and a J-beta primer mix, a second PCR proceeded for about 6 to 11 cycles. Using its own MiXCR run on the 5' RACE reads, TCRdb lists one record per CDR3 protein. The sample includes nearly 1 million distinct CDR3 sequences, roughly half of them seen just once. Researchers collected ten milliliters of peripheral blood from every single donor. Regarding this clonotype: As yet, its antigen is unknown.

The sequence was collected from a woman aged 55-69 years in good health. The genes are TRBV4-2 and TRBJ2-1; 8 positions match TRBD1. Sequencing was performed on blood. The CDR3 reads CASSQGQEDEQFF. The DNA for the CDR3 is TGTGCCAGCAGCCAGGGACAGGAAGATGAGCAGTTCTTC.